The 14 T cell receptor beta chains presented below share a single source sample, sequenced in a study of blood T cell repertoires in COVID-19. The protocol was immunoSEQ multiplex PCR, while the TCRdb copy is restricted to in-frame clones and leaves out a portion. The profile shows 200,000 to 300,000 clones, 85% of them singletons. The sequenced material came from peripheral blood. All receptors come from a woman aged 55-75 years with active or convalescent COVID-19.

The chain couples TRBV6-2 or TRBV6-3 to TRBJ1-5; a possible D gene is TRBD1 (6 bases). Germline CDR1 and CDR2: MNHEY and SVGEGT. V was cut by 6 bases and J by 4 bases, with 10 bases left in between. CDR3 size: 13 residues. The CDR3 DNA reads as TGTGCCAGCAGCGGACAGCTTAATCAGCCCCAGCATTTT. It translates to CASSGQLNQPQHF.

This CDR3 is CASSPDREGYEQYF. CDR3 DNA: TGTGCCAGCAGTCCAGACAGGGAAGGGTACGAGCAGTACTTC. This sequence joins TRBV27 and TRBJ2-7; TRBD1 agrees at 7 bases. The CDR3 length is 14 residues. Germline V gene data show CDR1 as MNHEY and CDR2 as SMNVEV (reference sequence). V was clipped by 5 bases and J by 4 bases; unmatched bases: 8.

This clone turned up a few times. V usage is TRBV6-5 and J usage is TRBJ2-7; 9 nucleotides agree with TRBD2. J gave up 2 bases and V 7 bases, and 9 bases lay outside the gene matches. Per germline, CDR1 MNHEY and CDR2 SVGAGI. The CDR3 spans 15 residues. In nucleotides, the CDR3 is TGTGCCAGCACGCGGGGGGGCGGGCGGACCTACGAGCAGTACTTC. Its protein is CASTRGGGRTYEQYF.

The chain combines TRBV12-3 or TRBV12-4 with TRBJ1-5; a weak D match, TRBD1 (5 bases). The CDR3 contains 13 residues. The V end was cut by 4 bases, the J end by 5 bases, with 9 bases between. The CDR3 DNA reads TGTGCCAGCAGTTCTGAACAGGATCAGCCCCAGCATTTT. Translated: CASSSEQDQPQHF.

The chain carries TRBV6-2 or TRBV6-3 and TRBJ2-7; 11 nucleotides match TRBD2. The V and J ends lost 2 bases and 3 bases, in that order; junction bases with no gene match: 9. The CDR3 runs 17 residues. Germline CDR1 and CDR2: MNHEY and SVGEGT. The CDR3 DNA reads TGTGCCAGCAGTTACGGTTGGGGGACTAGCGGTTTCTACGAGCAGTACTTC. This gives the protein CASSYGWGTSGFYEQYF.

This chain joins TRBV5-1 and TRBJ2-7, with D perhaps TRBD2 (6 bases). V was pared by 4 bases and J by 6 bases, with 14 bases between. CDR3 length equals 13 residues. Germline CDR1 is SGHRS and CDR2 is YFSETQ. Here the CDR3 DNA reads TGCGCCAGCAGCCCAACCGGGGACTTCGAGCAGTACTTC. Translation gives CASSPTGDFEQYF.

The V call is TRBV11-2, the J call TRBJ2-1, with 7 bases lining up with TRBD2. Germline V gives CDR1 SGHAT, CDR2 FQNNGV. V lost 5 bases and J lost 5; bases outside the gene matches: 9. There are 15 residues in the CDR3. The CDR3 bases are TGTGCCAGCAGCGGAGAGGGACTACACCACAATGAGCAGTTCTTC. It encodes CASSGEGLHHNEQFF.

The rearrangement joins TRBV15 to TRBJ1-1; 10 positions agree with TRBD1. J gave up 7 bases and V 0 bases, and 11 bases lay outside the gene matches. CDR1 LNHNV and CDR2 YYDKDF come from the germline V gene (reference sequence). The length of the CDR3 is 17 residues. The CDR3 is CATSREGTGVRSGEAFF. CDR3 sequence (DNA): TGTGCCACCAGCAGAGAGGGGACAGGGGTGAGGAGCGGTGAAGCTTTCTTT.

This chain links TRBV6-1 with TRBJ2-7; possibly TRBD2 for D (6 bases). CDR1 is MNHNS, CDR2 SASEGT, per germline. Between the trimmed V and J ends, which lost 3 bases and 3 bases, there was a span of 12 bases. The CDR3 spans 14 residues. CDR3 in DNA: TGTGCCAGCAGTGATCGGGGGAATTACTACGAGCAGTACGTC. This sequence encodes CASSDRGNYYEQYV.

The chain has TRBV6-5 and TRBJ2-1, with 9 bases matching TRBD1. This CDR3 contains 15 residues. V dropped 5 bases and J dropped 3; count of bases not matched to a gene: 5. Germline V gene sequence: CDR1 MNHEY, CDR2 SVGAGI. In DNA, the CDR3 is TGTGCCAGCAGTCGTACAGGGGGCGGCTACAATGAGCAGTTCTTC. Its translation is CASSRTGGGYNEQFF.

The CDR3 coding sequence is TGCGCCAGCAGCTTGGATGGGAGAGGCACTGAAGCTTTCTTT. Residues: CASSLDGRGTEAFF. This rearrangement joins TRBV5-1 to TRBJ1-1; no clear D. V lost 0 bases and J lost 4, with 10 bases in between. The CDR3 consists of 14 residues. The germline V gene has CDR1 SGHRS and CDR2 YFSETQ.

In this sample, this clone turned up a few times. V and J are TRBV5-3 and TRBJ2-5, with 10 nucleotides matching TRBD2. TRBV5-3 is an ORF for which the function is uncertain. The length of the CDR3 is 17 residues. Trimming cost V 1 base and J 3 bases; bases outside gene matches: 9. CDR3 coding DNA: TGTGCCAGAAGCTTGATACTAGCGGGGTGTCCTAAAGAGACCCAGTACTTC. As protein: CARSLILAGCPKETQYF.

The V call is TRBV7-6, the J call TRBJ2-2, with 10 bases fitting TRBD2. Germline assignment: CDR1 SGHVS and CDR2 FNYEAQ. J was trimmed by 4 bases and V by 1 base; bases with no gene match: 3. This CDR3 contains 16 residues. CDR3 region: CASSLGLAGPTGELFF. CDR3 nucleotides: TGTGCCAGCAGCTTAGGACTAGCGGGCCCCACCGGGGAGCTGTTTTTT.

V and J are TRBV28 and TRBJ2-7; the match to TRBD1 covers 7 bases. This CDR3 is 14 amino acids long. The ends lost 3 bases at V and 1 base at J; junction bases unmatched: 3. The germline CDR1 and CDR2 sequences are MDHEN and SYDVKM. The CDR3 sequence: CASSFGQVSYEQYF. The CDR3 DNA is TGTGCCAGCAGTTTCGGACAGGTATCCTACGAGCAGTACTTC. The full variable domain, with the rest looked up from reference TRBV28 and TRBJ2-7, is DVKVTQSSRYLVKRTGEKVFLECVQDMDHENMFWYRQDPGLGLRLIYFSYDVKMKEKGDIPEGYSVSREKKERFSLILESASTNQTSMYLCASSFGQVSYEQYFGPGTRLTVT.